This T cell receptor beta chain derives from a study of cytomegalovirus exposure and HLA in healthy donors. Notes on the study in general: Previous analysis showed most TCR beta V segments were productive about 87% or about 30% of the time. A later analysis showed HLA-associated TCR beta chains outstripping equally common others in clonal expansion. Reportedly, a later analysis found an Asian-associated ancestry cluster had fewer N-insertions than the approximately 700-donor mean.

As to this clone: Antigen unknown.

Germline CDR1 and CDR2: LNHDA and SQIVND (reference sequence). CDR3 size: 15 residues. Trimming took 5 bases from V and 0 from J, leaving 11 bases between them. Primers: 60 Vbeta forward and 13 Jbeta reverse. TCRdb keeps only in-frame clones here, not all; method: immunoSEQ multiplex PCR. In the table there are 180,000 or so clones, 76% of which are singletons. The sample taken for sequencing was PBMCs. The rearrangement links TRBV19 to TRBJ1-3; D is possibly TRBD1 (5 bases). The receptor was derived from a man younger than 30 in good health and CMV-seronegative. Here the CDR3 DNA reads TGTGCCAGTAGTTCGGGACTGAACTCTGGAAACACCATATATTTT. It is translated as CASSSGLNSGNTIYF.